The clone carrying this TCR beta chain was recorded at least ten times. One end of the junction varies from germline; a read error may be responsible. TCRdb passed the RT-PCR reads through MiXCR, listing each CDR3 protein once. This sample has approximately 570,000 distinct CDR3 sequences; 7.6% occur once, and the top ten carry 13%. This specimen belongs to a study of response to subunit inactivated influenza vaccine. The CDR3 is 15 residues long. The V gene's germline CDR1 is SGHRS and CDR2 YFSETQ. The sample in question was PBMCs from blood, obtained roughly 24 months after vaccination. This sequence originates from a man aged 45 to 70 who received an inactivated influenza vaccine. The V gene is TRBV5-1, the J gene TRBJ2-3, with TRBD2 matching 7 bases. Written as DNA, the CDR3 is TGTGCCAGCAGTTTAAGCGGGGTTAGCACAGATACGCAGTATTTT. Its protein product is CASSLSGVSTDTQYF.